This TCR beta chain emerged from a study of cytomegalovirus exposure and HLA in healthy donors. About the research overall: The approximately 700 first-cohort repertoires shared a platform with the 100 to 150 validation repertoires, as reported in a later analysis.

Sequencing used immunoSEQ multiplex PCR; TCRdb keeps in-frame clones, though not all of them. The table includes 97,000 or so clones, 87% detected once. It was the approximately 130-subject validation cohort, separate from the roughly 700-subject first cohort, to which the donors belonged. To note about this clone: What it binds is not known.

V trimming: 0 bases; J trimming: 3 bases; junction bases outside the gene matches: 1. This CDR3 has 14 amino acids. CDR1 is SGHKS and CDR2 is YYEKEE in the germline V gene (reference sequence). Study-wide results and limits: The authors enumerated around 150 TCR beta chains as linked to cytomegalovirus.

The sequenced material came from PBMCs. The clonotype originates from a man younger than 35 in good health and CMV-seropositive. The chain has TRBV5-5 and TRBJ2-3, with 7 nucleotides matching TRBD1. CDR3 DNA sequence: TGTGCCAGCAGCTTGGGGACAGGAACAGATACGCAGTATTTT. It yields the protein CASSLGTGTDTQYF.